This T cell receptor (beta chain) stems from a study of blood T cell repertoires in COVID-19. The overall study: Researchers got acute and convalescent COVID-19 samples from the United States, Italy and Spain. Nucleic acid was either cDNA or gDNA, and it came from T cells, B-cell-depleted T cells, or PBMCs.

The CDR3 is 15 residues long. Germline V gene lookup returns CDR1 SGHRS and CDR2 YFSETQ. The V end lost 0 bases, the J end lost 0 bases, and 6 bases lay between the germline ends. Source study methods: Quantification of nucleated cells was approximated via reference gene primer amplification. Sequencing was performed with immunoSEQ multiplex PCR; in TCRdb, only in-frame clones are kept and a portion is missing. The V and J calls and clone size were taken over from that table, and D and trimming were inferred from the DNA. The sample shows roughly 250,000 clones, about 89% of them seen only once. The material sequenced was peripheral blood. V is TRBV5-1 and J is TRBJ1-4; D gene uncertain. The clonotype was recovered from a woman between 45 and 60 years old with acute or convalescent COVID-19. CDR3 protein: CASSLVGATNEKLFF. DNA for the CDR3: TGCGCCAGCAGCTTGGTGGGAGCAACTAATGAAAAACTGTTTTTT.